This passage covers 23 T cell receptor beta chains from one sample sequenced in a study of OX40 agonist ivuxolimab in advanced cancers. TCRdb's copy holds only in-frame clones and misses some; the assay was immunoSEQ multiplex PCR. The sample has tens of thousands of clones, roughly 91% seen once. The sample in question was CD4+ or CD8+ T cells sorted from blood, obtained in a trial of the OX40 agonist ivuxolimab. These TCRs come from an adult with an advanced solid tumor such as melanoma, head and neck, liver or kidney cancer.

The chain carries TRBV27 and TRBJ2-7; D perhaps matches TRBD1 (6 bases). Germline lookup yields CDR1 MNHEY and CDR2 SMNVEV (reference sequence). The CDR3 totals 13 residues. V dropped 3 bases and J dropped 5 bases, with 11 bases sitting between them. The CDR3: CASSFRGWDEQYF. The CDR3 DNA reads TGTGCCAGCAGTTTCAGGGGTTGGGACGAGCAGTACTTC.

The V call is TRBV5-1, the J call TRBJ1-1, with a weak D call TRBD1 (5 bases). Trimming shortened V by 2 bases and J by 1 base, and 15 bases separated the two germline ends. The CDR3 spans 16 residues. The V gene's germline CDR1 is SGHRS and CDR2 YFSETQ. The CDR3 DNA is TGCGCCAGCAGCTTCTTAGGGCCCCAGGGGAACACTGAAGCTTTCTTT. Its translation is CASSFLGPQGNTEAFF.

As DNA, the CDR3 is TGTGCCAGCAGTTTACGACAGGCAAACACTGAAGCTTTCTTT. Its translation: CASSLRQANTEAFF. The chain combines TRBV28 with TRBJ1-1, with a tentative D call TRBD1 (6 bases). The CDR3 is 14 amino acids. Germline V gene data show CDR1 as MDHEN and CDR2 as SYDVKM. V was clipped by 2 bases and J by 2 bases, with 9 bases between them.

J is TRBJ2-7 and V is TRBV19; tentatively, D is TRBD2 (6 bases). Trimming pared 4 bases from V and 6 bases from J, leaving 13 bases between. The germline CDR1 and CDR2 sequences are LNHDA and SQIVND (reference sequence). CDR3 length: 13 residues. The chain's CDR3 is CASSRGPGGEQYF. The CDR3 nucleotides read TGTGCCAGTAGTAGGGGCCCCGGGGGCGAGCAGTACTTC. Full variable domain (outside the CDR3, taken from reference TRBV19 and TRBJ2-7): DGGITQSPKYLFRKEGQNVTLSCEQNLNHDAMYWYRQDPGQGLRLIYYSQIVNDFQKGDIAEGYSVSREKKESFPLTVTSAQKNPTAFYLCASSRGPGGEQYFGPGTRLTVT.

This clone was observed a handful of times. The gene calls are TRBV7-9 and TRBJ1-1; tentative D call: TRBD1 (6 bases). V lost 0 bases and J 9 bases, leaving 14 bases between the germline ends. CDR1 SEHNR and CDR2 FQNEAQ come from the germline V gene (reference sequence). This CDR3 contains 14 residues. The DNA of the CDR3 is TGTGCCAGCAGCTTAGCTACCGCAGGGGTCAAAGCTTTCTTT. Translated: CASSLATAGVKAFF.

The rearrangement joins TRBV9 to TRBJ2-1; D is uncertain. Per germline, CDR1 SGDLS and CDR2 YYNGEE. This CDR3 is 12 amino acids long. V was cut by 4 bases and J by 6 bases, with 8 bases left in between. In nucleotides, the CDR3 is TGTGCCAGCAGCCCCCTAGGCAATGAGCAGTTCTTC. It specifies CASSPLGNEQFF.

V usage is TRBV7-6 and J usage is TRBJ1-1, with D unresolved. Trimming removed 3 bases from V and 0 bases from J, with 8 bases in between. CDR1 SGHVS and CDR2 FNYEAQ come from the germline V gene. This CDR3 is 14 amino acids long. CDR3: CASSLGPVNTEAFF. As DNA, the CDR3 is TGTGCCAGCAGCTTGGGCCCCGTGAACACTGAAGCTTTCTTT.

The gene calls are TRBV7-3 and TRBJ2-7, with 7 bases aligning to TRBD1. CDR3 size: 13 residues. The V gene's germline CDR1 is SGHTA and CDR2 FQGTGA. V lost 5 bases, J lost 7 bases, and 8 bases stayed unmatched. This CDR3 reads CASSGIQGSEQYF. CDR3 DNA: TGTGCCAGCAGCGGAATACAGGGGAGTGAGCAGTACTTC.

The chain's CDR3 is CASSLEGLYYEQYF. Here the CDR3 DNA reads TGTGCCAGCAGTTTGGAAGGCCTATACTACGAGCAGTACTTC. The chain links TRBV28 to TRBJ2-7; D unresolved. The CDR3 consists of 14 residues. The ends were cut back, 3 bases at V and 3 bases at J, with 12 bases in the middle. Germline CDR1 and CDR2: MDHEN and SYDVKM.

The CDR3 is CASSLDEIGSYNEQFF. CDR3 in DNA: TGTGCCAGCAGCTTAGACGAGATAGGTTCCTACAATGAGCAGTTCTTC. The rearrangement joins TRBV7-9 to TRBJ2-1; no firm D call. Trimming stripped 1 base from V and 1 base from J, with 11 bases between. There are 16 residues in the CDR3. The germline gives CDR1 SEHNR, CDR2 FQNEAQ (reference sequence).

The V gene is TRBV15, the J gene TRBJ2-7, with TRBD1 as a possible D gene (6 bases). The CDR3 covers 15 residues. V lost 2 bases to trimming and J lost 5 bases, with 16 bases between them. In germline, CDR1 is LNHNV, CDR2 YYDKDF (reference sequence). CDR3 region: CATSRFKEQGDEQYF. The CDR3 bases are TGTGCCACCAGCAGATTCAAGGAACAGGGCGACGAGCAGTACTTC.

V usage is TRBV27 and J usage is TRBJ1-1; TRBD1 matches at 7 bases. The V and J ends lost 4 bases and 1 base, in that order; junction bases with no gene match: 3. In germline, CDR1 is MNHEY, CDR2 SMNVEV (reference sequence). The CDR3 length is 14 residues. CDR3 amino acids: CASSWGTANTEAFF. The DNA of the CDR3 is TGTGCCAGCAGTTGGGGGACAGCGAACACTGAAGCTTTCTTT.

V is TRBV27 and J is TRBJ2-7; D assignment may be TRBD1 or TRBD2 (5 bases each). V dropped 6 bases and J dropped 0 bases, with 15 bases sitting between them. The V gene's germline CDR1 is MNHEY and CDR2 SMNVEV (reference sequence). The CDR3 totals 15 residues. CDR3 residues: CASSTIRDGSYEQYF. The CDR3, as DNA: TGTGCCAGCAGCACAATCCGGGACGGCTCCTACGAGCAGTACTTC.

J is TRBJ2-7 and V is TRBV29-1; 8 positions match TRBD1. Germline-derived CDR1 and CDR2 are SQVTM and ANQGSEA. This CDR3 comprises 12 residues. The junction had 6 bases not matched to a gene; V was cut back by 7 bases and J by 4 bases. The CDR3 bases are TGCAGCGCTGAGACAGGGGTTTACGAGCAGTACTTC. Its protein is CSAETGVYEQYF.

The V and J genes are TRBV5-4 and TRBJ2-3; a weak D match, TRBD1 (5 bases). Trimming removed 0 bases from V and 2 bases from J, with 22 bases in between. The CDR3 has 19 amino acids. The V gene's germline CDR1 is SGHNT and CDR2 YYREEE (reference sequence). Here the CDR3 DNA reads TGTGCCAGCAGCTTGGGGGCAGGGCCGTGGGATTATTCCACAGATACGCAGTATTTT. Translated: CASSLGAGPWDYSTDTQYF.

The genes are TRBV29-1 and TRBJ2-3; tentatively, D is TRBD1 (6 bases). The CDR3 has 18 residues. Germline V lookup: CDR1 SQVTM, CDR2 ANQGSEA. Trimming took 4 bases from V and 2 from J, leaving 25 bases between them. CDR3 sequence (DNA): TGCAGCGTTGCCCGGGACACCCAAAACCCCCTCTCCACAGATACGCAGTATTTT. Protein: CSVARDTQNPLSTDTQYF.

The chain is built from TRBV2 and TRBJ1-4, with a possible D match to TRBD1 (6 bases). V shed 6 bases and J shed 11 bases, with 13 bases lying between them. This CDR3 has 12 amino acids. Germline loops: CDR1 SNHLY, CDR2 FYNNEI. This CDR3 reads CASSRRQDKLFF. DNA of the CDR3: TGTGCCAGCAGCCGAAGACAGGATAAACTGTTTTTT. The full variable domain, with the rest looked up from reference TRBV2 and TRBJ1-4, is EPEVTQTPSHQVTQMGQEVILRCVPISNHLYFYWYRQILGQKVEFLVSFYNNEISEKSEIFDDQFSVERPDGSNFTLKIRSTKLEDSAMYFCASSRRQDKLFFGSGTQLSVL.

The chain links TRBV5-8 to TRBJ2-1; the D call may be TRBD1 or TRBD2 (6 bases each). V was pared by 0 bases and J by 5 bases, with 18 bases between. CDR1 and CDR2 (germline): SGHTS, YDEGEE. The CDR3 contains 17 residues. DNA of the CDR3: TGTGCCAGCAGCTTGGTAGTGGGGGGCCAGTTCCACAATGAGCAGTTCTTC. Amino acid sequence: CASSLVVGGQFHNEQFF. The full variable domain, rest sourced from reference TRBV5-8 and TRBJ2-1, is EAGVTQSPTHLIKTRGQQATLRCSPISGHTSVYWYQQALGLGLQFLLWYDEGEERNRGNFPPRFSGRQFPNYSSELNVNALELEDSALYLCASSLVVGGQFHNEQFFGPGTRLTVL.

This clone was found once. The gene calls are TRBV15 and TRBJ1-1; weak D call: TRBD1 (5 bases). Deletions cut 0 bases from V and 1 base from J, with 15 bases between. CDR3 size: 17 residues. Germline CDR1 is LNHNV and CDR2 is YYDKDF (reference sequence). CDR3 protein: CATSREKTGGWNTEAFF. The CDR3 bases are TGTGCCACCAGCAGAGAGAAGACCGGGGGATGGAACACTGAAGCTTTCTTT.

V gene TRBV11-2 combines with J gene TRBJ2-5; TRBD1 aligns across 9 bases. This CDR3 contains 15 residues. J gave up 4 bases and V 2 bases, and 5 bases lay outside the gene matches. Per the germline V gene, CDR1 is SGHAT and CDR2 is FQNNGV. CDR3 sequence (DNA): TGTGCCAGCAGCTTATTACAGGGGGCAGGAGAGACCCAGTACTTC. The encoded protein is CASSLLQGAGETQYF.

The chain links TRBV6-6 to TRBJ1-2; TRBD1 aligns across 7 bases. The J segment lost 7 bases and the V segment lost 2 bases, leaving 10 bases of the junction unmatched. The CDR3 is made up of 15 amino acids. CDR1 is MNHNY and CDR2 is SVGAGI in the germline V gene (reference sequence). CDR3 region: CASSYGDRHSVGYTF. As DNA, the CDR3 is TGTGCCAGCAGTTACGGGGACAGACATTCTGTTGGCTACACCTTC.

The J gene is TRBJ2-2, the V gene TRBV4-1; the match to TRBD2 covers 9 bases. Germline V CDR1 and CDR2: MGHRA, YSYEKL. This CDR3 has 18 residues. The ends lost 2 bases at V and 0 bases at J; junction bases unmatched: 7. CDR3 DNA sequence: TGCGCCAGCAGCCAACGCCTAGCGGGACCCGCGAACACCGGGGAGCTGTTTTTT. Its protein product is CASSQRLAGPANTGELFF.

This chain links TRBV7-6 with TRBJ1-1, with D perhaps matching TRBD1 (6 bases). This CDR3 spans 16 amino acids. V lost 3 bases and J 1 base, leaving 15 bases between the germline ends. Germline lookup yields CDR1 SGHVS and CDR2 FNYEAQ. The CDR3 coding sequence is TGTGCCAGCAGCTTCGCCCCAGACAGGAAGAACACTGAAGCTTTCTTT. It specifies CASSFAPDRKNTEAFF.